These 32 T cell receptor beta chains were sequenced from one sample in a study of T cell responses to AZD1222 COVID-19 vaccine. The assay was immunoSEQ multiplex PCR, and TCRdb's table has in-frame clones only and misses some. This table has 120,000 or so clones, roughly 82% appearing once. Source: peripheral blood, taken 28 days after the second AZD1222 dose. These TCRs come from an adult who received the AZD1222 COVID-19 vaccine.

This rearrangement joins TRBV5-1 to TRBJ2-7; unclear D gene. The CDR3 loop spans 14 amino acids. Trimming shortened V by 2 bases and J by 0 bases, and 9 bases separated the two germline ends. Germline CDR1 is SGHRS and CDR2 is YFSETQ. The CDR3 region has the DNA TGCGCCAGCAGCTTTCAGGCGGACTCCTACGAGCAGTACTTC. Translating it yields CASSFQADSYEQYF.

The chain has TRBV28 and TRBJ1-2, with TRBD1 as a possible D gene (5 bases). Germline V gives CDR1 MDHEN, CDR2 SYDVKM. The CDR3 is made up of 13 amino acids. V was trimmed by 0 bases and J by 7 bases, leaving 9 bases between them. In DNA, the CDR3 is TGTGCCAGCAGTTTATGGCTGGGGCCTGGCTACACCTTC. Translated, it gives CASSLWLGPGYTF.

V and J are TRBV4-3 and TRBJ2-2, with no clear D. V shed 0 bases and J shed 5 bases, with 10 bases lying between them. The germline CDR1 and CDR2 sequences are LGHNA and YSLEER. The CDR3 contains 15 residues. Here the CDR3 DNA reads TGCGCCAGCAGCCAAGAGCAGTACCTAACCGGGGAGCTGTTTTTT. It codes for CASSQEQYLTGELFF.

The chain uses TRBV12-3 or TRBV12-4 and TRBJ1-5, with TRBD1 identical over 9 bases. This CDR3 is 13 amino acids long. V lost 8 bases and J lost 2; bases outside the gene matches: 1. As DNA, the CDR3 is TGTGCCAGCGGACAGGGGCGCAATCAGCCCCAGCATTTT. Encoded protein: CASGQGRNQPQHF.

The gene calls are TRBV19 and TRBJ2-7, with TRBD2 identical over 12 bases. V lost 8 bases and J lost 4; bases outside the gene matches: 9. Germline CDR1 reads LNHDA; CDR2 reads SQIVND (reference sequence). The CDR3 has 15 amino acids. The CDR3 DNA is TGTGCCAGTGGTTCTACTAGCGGGGGGTTTTACGAGCAGTACTTC. This codes for CASGSTSGGFYEQYF.

The table lists this clone with a few counts. The chain links TRBV19 to TRBJ1-1; 10 bases map to TRBD1. This CDR3 has 13 amino acids. J gave up 3 bases and V 9 bases, and 4 bases lay outside the gene matches. Germline CDR1 reads LNHDA; CDR2 reads SQIVND (reference sequence). CDR3 sequence reads: CASETGGYTEAFF. The CDR3 DNA is TGTGCCAGCGAGACAGGGGGCTACACTGAAGCTTTCTTT.

The chain uses TRBV4-3 and TRBJ1-2; 9 bases align to TRBD1. Germline V lookup: CDR1 LGHNA, CDR2 YSLEER. V lost 3 bases and J lost 5; bases outside the gene matches: 7. The CDR3 covers 15 residues. The chain's CDR3 is CASSQDGTGSYGYTF. In DNA, the CDR3 is TGCGCCAGCAGCCAGGACGGGACAGGGTCTTATGGCTACACCTTC.

The V call is TRBV5-6, the J call TRBJ1-2; D is undetermined. The CDR3 is made up of 14 amino acids. Germline V gene sequence: CDR1 SGHDT, CDR2 YYEEEE. Deletions cut 0 bases from V and 4 bases from J, with 10 bases between. The chain's CDR3 is CASSLDRPTYGYTF. The CDR3 DNA follows: TGTGCCAGCAGCTTGGACAGACCAACCTATGGCTACACCTTC.

A few counts support this clone. The V gene is TRBV11-1, the J gene TRBJ2-5; D not certain. V dropped 1 base and J dropped 7 bases, with 13 bases sitting between them. This CDR3 is built from 14 residues. CDR1 is SGHAT, CDR2 FQDESV, per germline (reference sequence). CDR3 DNA sequence: TGTGCCAGCAGCTTAGAACTGGCGAAGGGGACCCAGTACTTC. This encodes CASSLELAKGTQYF.

The chain uses TRBV18 and TRBJ1-2; D remains ambiguous. This CDR3 contains 13 residues. V gave up 3 bases and J gave up 0 bases, with 5 bases separating them. Germline V lookup: CDR1 KGHSH, CDR2 LQKENI. DNA of the CDR3: TGTGCCAGCTCACCCCTAGCTAACTATGGCTACACCTTC. This sequence encodes CASSPLANYGYTF.

DNA for the CDR3: TGCGCCGTGCGGGACAGGTCACCTGAAGCTTTCTTT. Amino acid sequence: CAVRDRSPEAFF. The V and J genes are TRBV10-2 and TRBJ1-1; TRBD1 matches at 8 bases. With V trimmed by 11 bases and J by 6 bases, 8 bases remained unmatched. The germline V gene has CDR1 WSHSY and CDR2 SAAADI. The CDR3 covers 12 residues.

The chain has TRBV5-1 and TRBJ1-5; D perhaps matches TRBD1 (5 bases). Germline V gene data show CDR1 as SGHRS and CDR2 as YFSETQ. V gave up 3 bases and J gave up 7 bases, with 11 bases separating them. This CDR3 has 13 amino acids. The CDR3 sequence: CASSSQGDQPQHF. Written as DNA, the CDR3 is TGCGCCAGCAGCTCCCAGGGAGACCAGCCCCAGCATTTT.

V is TRBV5-1 and J is TRBJ1-1; 9 bases are shared with TRBD1. The germline V gene encodes CDR1 SGHRS and CDR2 YFSETQ. After removal of 2 bases from V and 3 bases from J, the junction contained 8 bases not matched to a gene. This CDR3 has 16 amino acids. CDR3 nucleotides: TGCGCCAGCAGCTTCCCCCGGACAGGGGCGGACACTGAAGCTTTCTTT. Encoded protein: CASSFPRTGADTEAFF.

This chain links TRBV7-9 with TRBJ2-7, with a tentative D call TRBD2 (7 bases). Germline CDR1 reads SEHNR; CDR2 reads FQNEAQ (reference sequence). The CDR3 extends over 13 amino acids. Trimming shortened V by 9 bases and J by 12 bases, and 24 bases separated the two germline ends. For the CDR3, the DNA is TGTGCCAGTCGGGGCGGGGGCGCGTCAGGTCTGTACTTC. Residues: CASRGGGASGLYF.

The CDR3 region has the DNA TGTGCCAGCAGCTTGGCCCTTAGGCAGGGGGCATGGGAGCAGTACTTC. It encodes CASSLALRQGAWEQYF. This chain links TRBV5-8 with TRBJ2-7, with 8 bases aligning to TRBD1. This CDR3 has 16 amino acids. The trim removed 0 bases at V and 7 bases at J, leaving 12 bases unmatched. Germline loops: CDR1 SGHTS, CDR2 YDEGEE. Full variable domain (rest looked up from reference TRBV5-8 and TRBJ2-7): EAGVTQSPTHLIKTRGQQATLRCSPISGHTSVYWYQQALGLGLQFLLWYDEGEERNRGNFPPRFSGRQFPNYSSELNVNALELEDSALYLCASSLALRQGAWEQYFGPGTRLTVT.

V and J are TRBV5-1 and TRBJ1-1, with D possibly being TRBD1 (5 bases). CDR3 length: 16 amino acids. V was clipped by 0 bases and J by 0 bases, with 12 bases between them. Looked up from germline, CDR1 is SGHRS and CDR2 is YFSETQ. The CDR3 loop is CASSLAGVGVNTEAFF. CDR3 coding DNA: TGCGCCAGCAGCTTGGCGGGTGTGGGGGTGAACACTGAAGCTTTCTTT.

This rearrangement joins TRBV7-8 to TRBJ1-5, with 8 bases identical to TRBD1. J gave up 9 bases and V 5 bases, and 12 bases lay outside the gene matches. Germline V CDR1 and CDR2: SGHVS, FQNEAQ. The CDR3 is made up of 15 amino acids. This chain's CDR3 is CASSVTGTGLRPQHF. The CDR3 DNA follows: TGTGCCAGCAGCGTGACCGGGACAGGATTACGGCCCCAGCATTTT.

V is TRBV28 and J is TRBJ1-4; D not resolved. Germline V gene lookup returns CDR1 MDHEN and CDR2 SYDVKM. V was shortened by 3 bases and J by 2 bases, with 10 bases between the two germline ends. This CDR3 spans 15 amino acids. The CDR3 sequence: CASSFYRVTNEKLFF. The DNA for the CDR3 is TGTGCCAGCAGTTTTTACCGGGTGACTAATGAAAAACTGTTTTTT. The entire variable domain, with the rest obtained from reference TRBV28 and TRBJ1-4, is as follows: DVKVTQSSRYLVKRTGEKVFLECVQDMDHENMFWYRQDPGLGLRLIYFSYDVKMKEKGDIPEGYSVSREKKERFSLILESASTNQTSMYLCASSFYRVTNEKLFFGSGTQLSVL.

V is TRBV7-2 and J is TRBJ1-4; no reliable D call. The CDR3 sequence is 14 residues long. The germline V gene has CDR1 SGHTA and CDR2 FQGNSA. Trimming cost V 2 bases and J 8 bases, with 12 bases left between them. CDR3 sequence reads: CASSLSAVQEKLFF. The CDR3 DNA reads TGTGCCAGCAGCTTATCAGCTGTCCAGGAAAAACTGTTTTTT.

The chain combines TRBV11-3 with TRBJ2-3; TRBD1 matches at 11 bases. Germline lookup yields CDR1 SGHNT and CDR2 YENEEA. The V segment lost 5 bases and the J segment 5 bases; nucleotides outside the gene matches: 12. The CDR3 is 17 residues long. The CDR3 DNA follows: TGTGCCAGCAGCCCCGGACGGAGGACAGGGGGCAGAGATACGCAGTATTTT. Translation: CASSPGRRTGGRDTQYF.

The chain employs TRBV7-9 and TRBJ2-3; 8 bases fit TRBD1. The CDR3 runs 17 residues. The germline CDR1 and CDR2 sequences are SEHNR and FQNEAQ (reference sequence). V shed 1 base, J shed 0 bases, and the junction held 6 bases outside the gene matches. The CDR3, as DNA: TGTGCCAGCAGCTTAGGGGGCGACAGGGGCAGCACAGATACGCAGTATTTT. Its protein is CASSLGGDRGSTDTQYF.

This rearrangement joins TRBV18 to TRBJ2-7; no definite D call. Germline V gives CDR1 KGHSH, CDR2 LQKENI. V was shortened by 6 bases and J by 2 bases, with 8 bases between the two germline ends. The CDR3 extends over 12 amino acids. CDR3: CASSTATYEQYF. CDR3 sequence (DNA): TGTGCCAGCTCGACTGCGACCTACGAGCAGTACTTC. Together with reference TRBV18 and TRBJ2-7, the CDR3 gives the full variable domain: NAGVMQNPRHLVRRRGQEARLRCSPMKGHSHVYWYRQLPEEGLKFMVYLQKENIIDESGMPKERFSAEFPKEGPSILRIQQVVRGDSAAYFCASSTATYEQYFGPGTRLTVT.

The chain couples TRBV2 to TRBJ1-1; no reliable D call. Trimming took 4 bases from V and 0 from J, leaving 9 bases between them. This CDR3 region has 14 residues. Germline CDR1 SNHLY, CDR2 FYNNEI. The CDR3 here is CASSGSVMNTEAFF. CDR3 coding DNA: TGTGCCAGCAGTGGTTCAGTCATGAACACTGAAGCTTTCTTT. The variable domain in full, completed from reference TRBV2 and TRBJ1-1, reads EPEVTQTPSHQVTQMGQEVILRCVPISNHLYFYWYRQILGQKVEFLVSFYNNEISEKSEIFDDQFSVERPDGSNFTLKIRSTKLEDSAMYFCASSGSVMNTEAFFGQGTRLTVV.

The chain recombines TRBV12-3 or TRBV12-4 with TRBJ1-2; D is uncertain. The V and J ends lost 7 bases and 7 bases respectively, with 16 bases between them. This CDR3 is 13 amino acids long. The CDR3 region has the DNA TGTGCCAGCACCTCTGGAAACGCCTTTGGCTACACCTTC. Translating gives CASTSGNAFGYTF.

The chain links TRBV19 to TRBJ2-3, with TRBD2 as a possible D gene (5 bases). The V and J ends lost 4 bases and 9 bases respectively, with 17 bases between them. CDR1 is LNHDA, CDR2 SQIVND, per germline (reference sequence). The CDR3 is made up of 14 amino acids. In DNA, the CDR3 is TGTGCCAGTAGTAAGGGCGGGTGGACCCCAACGCAGTATTTT. Amino acids: CASSKGGWTPTQYF. The full variable domain, rest sourced from reference TRBV19 and TRBJ2-3, is DGGITQSPKYLFRKEGQNVTLSCEQNLNHDAMYWYRQDPGQGLRLIYYSQIVNDFQKGDIAEGYSVSREKKESFPLTVTSAQKNPTAFYLCASSKGGWTPTQYFGPGTRLTVL.

Only one count was recorded for this clone. The V gene is TRBV7-9, the J gene TRBJ2-6; TRBD1 matches at 7 bases. The germline V gene has CDR1 SEHNR and CDR2 FQNEAQ (reference sequence). The CDR3 is made up of 17 amino acids. V shed 5 bases, J shed 2 bases, and the junction held 9 bases outside the gene matches. In nucleotides, the CDR3 is TGTGCCAGCAGCCGGGGTACAGGGGAAGCTGGGGCCAACGTCCTGACTTTC. Translated, it gives CASSRGTGEAGANVLTF.

The sample holds one count of this clone. The chain recombines TRBV7-9 with TRBJ1-6; 9 bases agree with TRBD1. The germline CDR1 and CDR2 sequences are SEHNR and FQNEAQ (reference sequence). With V trimmed by 5 bases and J by 10 bases, 9 bases remained unmatched. The CDR3 is 15 residues long. CDR3 DNA: TGTGCCAGCAGCCTACCGACAGGGGGGGGATCACCCCTCCACTTT. This codes for CASSLPTGGGSPLHF.

The V and J genes are TRBV27 and TRBJ1-1; 10 positions agree with TRBD1. The CDR3 runs 15 residues. Germline CDR1 is MNHEY and CDR2 is SMNVEV (reference sequence). J was trimmed by 2 bases and V by 4 bases; bases with no gene match: 4. DNA for the CDR3: TGTGCCAGCAGTTCCGGGGACAGGGGAAACACTGAAGCTTTCTTT. This codes for CASSSGDRGNTEAFF.

CDR3: CASSFGGAKGNTIYF. The CDR3 DNA sequence: TGCGCCAGCAGCTTTGGCGGGGCGAAGGGAAACACCATATATTTT. This chain links TRBV5-1 with TRBJ1-3; D possibly corresponds to TRBD1 (5 bases). The germline V gene has CDR1 SGHRS and CDR2 YFSETQ. Trimming cost V 2 bases and J 4 bases, with 13 bases left between them. CDR3 length: 15 residues.

V usage is TRBV12-5 and J usage is TRBJ1-2; unclear D gene. V lost 1 base to trimming and J lost 4 bases, with 7 bases between them. This CDR3 region has 13 residues. Germline V gene data show CDR1 as LGHNT and CDR2 as FRNRAP. CDR3 protein: CASGLDSFYGYTF. The CDR3 nucleotides read TGTGCTAGTGGTTTGGACAGCTTCTATGGCTACACCTTC.

The chain carries TRBV7-9 and TRBJ2-6; 7 nucleotides match TRBD1. The V segment lost 1 base and the J segment 2 bases; nucleotides outside the gene matches: 2. There are 16 residues in the CDR3. Per the germline V gene, CDR1 is SEHNR and CDR2 is FQNEAQ (reference sequence). DNA for the CDR3: TGTGCCAGCAGCTTAGTCGGACAGGCTGGGGCCAACGTCCTGACTTTC. It specifies CASSLVGQAGANVLTF.

This clone was observed a single time. The chain has TRBV7-3 and TRBJ1-2; 11 bases agree with TRBD1. The CDR3 spans 15 residues. CDR1 SGHTA and CDR2 FQGTGA come from the germline V gene. The V gene end was trimmed by 0 bases and the J gene end by 7 bases; junction bases not matched to a gene: 4. This CDR3 reads CASSLTGQGAGGYTF. The CDR3, as DNA: TGTGCCAGCAGCTTAACCGGACAGGGGGCTGGTGGCTACACCTTC.